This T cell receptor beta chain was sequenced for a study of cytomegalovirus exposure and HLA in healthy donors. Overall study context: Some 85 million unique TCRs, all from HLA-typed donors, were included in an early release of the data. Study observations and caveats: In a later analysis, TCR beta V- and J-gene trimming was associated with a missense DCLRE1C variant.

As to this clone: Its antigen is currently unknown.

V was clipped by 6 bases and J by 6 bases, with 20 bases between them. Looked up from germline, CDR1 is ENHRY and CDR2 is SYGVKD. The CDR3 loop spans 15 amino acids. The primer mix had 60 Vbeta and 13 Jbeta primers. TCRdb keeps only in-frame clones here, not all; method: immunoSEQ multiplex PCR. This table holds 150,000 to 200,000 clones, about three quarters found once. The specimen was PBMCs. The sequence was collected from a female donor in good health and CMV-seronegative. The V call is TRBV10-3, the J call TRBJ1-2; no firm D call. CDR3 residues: CAISRLGVEVDGYTF. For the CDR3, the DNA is TGTGCCATCAGCCGACTCGGGGTGGAGGTTGATGGCTACACCTTC.